This record covers a single T cell receptor (beta chain). The germline gives CDR1 SGHDN, CDR2 FVKESK. Trimming left V 3 bases short and J 0 bases short, with 15 bases between. CDR3 size: 17 residues. The data were taken from a study of T cells in Graves' hyperthyroidism and ophthalmopathy. Amplification yielded TCR beta CDR3 regions, with RNA transcripts as the source. The HTBI primer set was used in a first-round RT-PCR of the TCR CDR3. TCRdb fed the multiplex PCR reads into MiXCR, producing one record per CDR3 protein. This sample yields 200,000 to 250,000 distinct CDR3 sequences, of which less than 20% are seen a single time; 53% belongs to the top ten.

The V call is TRBV14, the J call TRBJ1-3; the D gene is possibly TRBD1 (5 bases). Sequenced input: blood. This TCR came from a woman aged 45-65 years with Graves' hyperthyroidism. The CDR3, as DNA: TGTGCCAGCAGCCAGGAAAAGGGGAGATTCTCTGGAAACACCATATATTTT. Protein sequence: CASSQEKGRFSGNTIYF.